This TCR beta chain was sequenced for a study of lymphopenia after photon versus proton radiotherapy. About this clone itself: Its matching antigen is unknown.

Study-level results: Oligoclonal CD8+ Temra expansion after nadir drove photon patients' diversity drop. Under photons, naive T cells and diversity fell while effector/memory populations rose. Only patients who died were analyzed for survival; proton advantage is unproven. Post-nadir TCR diversity decline inversely tracked overall survival among those who died.

The data were produced by immunoSEQ multiplex PCR, yet TCRdb's version contains in-frame clones alone and is incomplete. This table has 15,000 to 20,000 clones, 75% to 90% appearing once. The CDR3 runs to 13 residues. V lost 4 bases to trimming and J lost 5 bases, with 7 bases between them. Germline V gives CDR1 SGHRS, CDR2 YFSETQ. The V gene is TRBV5-1, the J gene TRBJ2-6, with a tentative D call TRBD2 (5 bases). This receptor was identified in a man between 65 and 85 years old with pancreatic cancer. The sample here was peripheral blood, taken from a patient treated with proton-based radiotherapy. CDR3 nucleotides: TGCGCCAGCAGCCCGGGAAGGGCCAACGTCCTGACTTTC. Translation gives CASSPGRANVLTF.